This TCR beta chain was sequenced during a study of T-cell memory formation after mild COVID-19. TCRdb re-called the 5' RACE reads with MiXCR, one entry per CDR3 protein. This table holds 80,000 to 95,000 distinct CDR3 sequences, around a quarter found once. V dropped 0 bases and J dropped 4; count of bases not matched to a gene: 4. Germline-derived CDR1 and CDR2 are LGHNA and YSLEER. The CDR3 consists of 15 residues. Sequencing input: PBMCs or a T cell subset sorted from them (not recorded which). The receptor comes from a man between 18 and 35 years old who had mild COVID-19 (a few samples of this study predate the infection). Cell type and time point are not known. V usage is TRBV4-3 and J usage is TRBJ1-1; 8 nucleotides line up with TRBD1. Here the CDR3 reads CASSQDGQGSTEAFF. The CDR3 nucleotides read TGCGCCAGCAGCCAAGACGGACAGGGCAGCACTGAAGCTTTCTTT.